A single sample gave rise to the 20 T cell receptor beta chains below, sequenced in a study of shared clonotypes between healthy human individuals. Assay: immunoSEQ multiplex PCR; the TCRdb copy retains only in-frame clones and omits some. The sample has roughly 1,100,000 clones, about three quarters seen once. What was sequenced was memory CD4+ T cells sorted from blood. Documented subset: CD45RA-negative fraction. The receptors stem from a man younger than 35 in good health.

V gene TRBV19 combines with J gene TRBJ1-4; 7 bases line up with TRBD1. J lost 3 bases, V lost 2 bases, and 12 bases had no gene match. Per germline, CDR1 LNHDA and CDR2 SQIVND (reference sequence). This CDR3 spans 18 amino acids. CDR3 coding DNA: TGTGCCAGTAGTATAACAGGGGCTCGTTCGGCAGCTAATGAAAAACTGTTTTTT. Its protein product is CASSITGARSAANEKLFF.

The CDR3 reads CASSQARFFEGTVNSPLHF. In DNA form, the CDR3 reads TGCGCCAGCAGCCAAGCGAGGTTTTTTGAAGGGACAGTCAATTCACCCCTCCACTTT. This rearrangement joins TRBV4-1 to TRBJ1-6; 7 nucleotides agree with TRBD1. The CDR3 length is 19 residues. CDR1 and CDR2 (germline): MGHRA, YSYEKL. Germline trimming cut 1 base from V and 7 bases from J; bases unmatched to any gene: 16.

About this clone itself: Other DNA sequences within the sample encode an identical CDR3. Here the CDR3 DNA reads TGTGCCAGCAGCTACGACAGGGCTGGAAACACCATATATTTT. Translated: CASSYDRAGNTIYF. The V gene is TRBV7-2, the J gene TRBJ1-3; 7 nucleotides align to TRBD1. Germline loops: CDR1 SGHTA, CDR2 FQGNSA. Trimming at V came to 4 bases and at J to 2 bases, leaving 2 bases not matched to a gene. The CDR3 length is 14 residues.

The chain has TRBV9 and TRBJ2-7, with TRBD1 identical over 8 bases. CDR1 and CDR2 (germline): SGDLS, YYNGEE. V lost 4 bases, J lost 3 bases, and 6 bases stayed unmatched. The CDR3 runs 14 residues. CDR3 sequence (DNA): TGTGCCAGCAGCATAGGACAGGGACGCTACGAGCAGTACTTC. Translated, it gives CASSIGQGRYEQYF. Filled out from reference TRBV9 and TRBJ2-7, the complete variable domain reads DSGVTQTPKHLITATGQRVTLRCSPRSGDLSVYWYQQSLDQGLQFLIQYYNGEERAKGNILERFSAQQFPDLHSELNLSSLELGDSALYFCASSIGQGRYEQYFGPGTRLTVT.

This clone was detected only once. The chain has TRBV6-5 and TRBJ1-1; 7 bases agree with TRBD1. This CDR3 region has 14 residues. The germline V gene encodes CDR1 MNHEY and CDR2 SVGAGI. Unmatched junction bases numbered 4, after V lost 5 bases and J lost 1 base. CDR3 residues: CASSARTGNTEAFF. CDR3 bases: TGTGCCAGCAGTGCCCGGACAGGGAACACTGAAGCTTTCTTT.

CDR3 sequence: CASSRERELRGEQYF. CDR3 sequence (DNA): TGTGCCAGCAGCCGGGAGCGGGAACTACGGGGGGAGCAGTACTTC. The chain couples TRBV5-6 to TRBJ2-7; TRBD2 aligns across 7 bases. Germline loops: CDR1 SGHDT, CDR2 YYEEEE. This CDR3 is built from 15 residues. V was clipped by 4 bases and J by 7 bases; unmatched bases: 14.

In the case of this clone: Its ends do not fully match the called genes, so a read error is possible. The chain combines TRBV6-5 with TRBJ1-1; D not resolved. CDR3 length: 13 amino acids. The germline gives CDR1 MNHEY, CDR2 SVGAGI. This chain's CDR3 is CASSYLQNSEAFF. The CDR3, as DNA: TGTGCCAGCAGTTACCTCCAGAACTCTGAAGCTTTCTTT.

The table lists this clone with a few counts. J is TRBJ1-5 and V is TRBV19, with TRBD1 as a possible D gene (6 bases). CDR3 length equals 16 residues. V was pared by 6 bases and J by 0 bases, with 15 bases between. Germline V CDR1 and CDR2: LNHDA, SQIVND (reference sequence). The CDR3 region is CASSRGQGYSNQPQHF. CDR3 nucleotide sequence: TGTGCCAGTAGCAGGGGCCAGGGTTATAGCAATCAGCCCCAGCATTTT.

This clone was seen only once. Other DNA variants within this sample encode the same CDR3. The chain is built from TRBV10-1 and TRBJ2-7; D is perhaps TRBD1 (7 bases). This CDR3 region has 13 residues. V lost 6 bases to trimming and J lost 1 base, with 10 bases between them. Germline V gives CDR1 WNHNN, CDR2 SYGVQD (reference sequence). The CDR3 loop reads CASSAGQSYEQYF. As DNA, the CDR3 is TGCGCCAGCAGCGCGGGACAGTCCTACGAGCAGTACTTC.

CDR3 residues: CASSLRRSTNTEAFF. In DNA form, the CDR3 reads TGTGCCAGCAGTTTAAGGCGCTCTACGAACACTGAAGCTTTCTTT. V gene TRBV28 combines with J gene TRBJ1-1; D remains ambiguous. The V gene's germline CDR1 is MDHEN and CDR2 SYDVKM. The CDR3 extends over 15 amino acids. Between the trimmed V and J ends, which lost 2 bases and 1 base, there was a span of 11 bases.

This clone was detected only once. The rearrangement joins TRBV29-1 to TRBJ1-4; D unclear. This CDR3 spans 13 amino acids. Trimming left V 7 bases short and J 8 bases short, with 17 bases between. Germline lookup yields CDR1 SQVTM and CDR2 ANQGSEA. Here the CDR3 DNA reads TGCAGCGCGGCGGCACTCGAGGAGGAAAAACTGTTTTTT. Amino acids: CSAAALEEEKLFF. The full variable domain, in which reference TRBV29-1 and TRBJ1-4 provide the parts outside the CDR3, is SAVISQKPSRDICQRGTSLTIQCQVDSQVTMMFWYRQQPGQSLTLIATANQGSEATYESGFVIDKFPISRPNLTFSTLTVSNMSPEDSSIYLCSAAALEEEKLFFGSGTQLSVL.

This clone was picked up a small number of times. The chain combines TRBV7-2 with TRBJ2-1; 7 bases align to TRBD2. Trimming cost V 1 base and J 7 bases; bases outside gene matches: 7. The CDR3 has 15 residues. Germline V lookup: CDR1 SGHTA, CDR2 FQGNSA. CDR3 loop: CASSLVGGSGNEQFF. The CDR3 DNA sequence: TGTGCCAGCAGCTTAGTCGGCGGGAGTGGAAATGAGCAGTTCTTC.

The V call is TRBV6-6, the J call TRBJ1-1; D not resolved. Per the germline V gene, CDR1 is MNHNY and CDR2 is SVGAGI (reference sequence). V lost 0 bases to trimming and J lost 3 bases, with 8 bases between them. CDR3 length: 14 amino acids. Here the CDR3 DNA reads TGTGCCAGCAGTTACTCAACCCGGGACACTGAAGCTTTCTTT. Protein sequence: CASSYSTRDTEAFF.

The chain joins TRBV5-1 to TRBJ2-2, with a tentative D call TRBD1 (6 bases). CDR1 is SGHRS and CDR2 is YFSETQ in the germline V gene. Trimming took off 3 bases at V and 6 bases at J, with 18 bases between the two ends. This CDR3 region has 16 residues. The CDR3 reads CASSSVGDKVPGELFF. DNA for the CDR3: TGCGCCAGCAGCTCGGTAGGGGACAAGGTCCCCGGGGAGCTGTTTTTT.

J is TRBJ1-2 and V is TRBV30; D is possibly TRBD1 (6 bases). The germline V gene encodes CDR1 GTSNPN and CDR2 SVGIG (reference sequence). The CDR3 has 12 amino acids. The V gene lost 7 bases and the J gene lost 8 bases, with 17 bases spanning the gap. The CDR3 bases are TGTGCCTTTGATCAGGGGCTGTTGGGCTACACCTTC. This encodes CAFDQGLLGYTF.

The genes are TRBV5-1 and TRBJ2-3; D possibly corresponds to TRBD1 (6 bases). Deletions cut 0 bases from V and 6 bases from J, with 14 bases between. CDR3 length: 15 residues. CDR1 is SGHRS and CDR2 is YFSETQ in the germline V gene. The CDR3 sequence is CASSLAQGLGDTQYF. CDR3 sequence (DNA): TGCGCCAGCAGCTTGGCCCAGGGGTTAGGGGATACGCAGTATTTT.

V and J are TRBV25-1 and TRBJ2-5; 10 bases match TRBD1. The tail of the sequence fits TRBJ2-7 better, so the J call may be wrong. Germline CDR1 MGHDK, CDR2 SYGVNS. The CDR3 extends over 15 amino acids. This CDR3 is CASSDPRTGGYEQYF. In DNA, the CDR3 is TGTGCCAGCAGTGATCCTAGGACAGGGGGCTACGAGCAGTACTTC.

The chain has TRBV7-9 and TRBJ2-2, with D possibly matching TRBD1 (5 bases). Trimming shortened V by 1 base and J by 4 bases, and 13 bases separated the two germline ends. This CDR3 is 16 amino acids long. Germline CDR1 SEHNR, CDR2 FQNEAQ (reference sequence). The CDR3 nucleotides are TGTGCCAGCAGCTTAGTTCAACAGGTTCGCACCGGGGAGCTGTTTTTT. Translation gives CASSLVQQVRTGELFF.

DNA for the CDR3: TGCGCCAGCAGCTTGGAGGGCCCTTACCGGGAGCAGTTCTTC. Protein product: CASSLEGPYREQFF. V gene TRBV5-1 combines with J gene TRBJ2-1; D uncertain. CDR3 length equals 14 residues. V lost 0 bases to trimming and J lost 10 bases, with 14 bases between them. Germline V lookup: CDR1 SGHRS, CDR2 YFSETQ. Looking up the rest from reference TRBV5-1 and TRBJ2-1 gives the full variable domain: KAGVTQTPRYLIKTRGQQVTLSCSPISGHRSVSWYQQTPGQGLQFLFEYFSETQRNKGNFPGRFSGRQFSNSRSEMNVSTLELGDSALYLCASSLEGPYREQFFGPGTRLTVL.

This clone was seen a handful of times. This same CDR3 is encoded by further DNA sequences in the sample. This rearrangement joins TRBV5-6 to TRBJ2-5; weak D call: TRBD1 (5 bases). The V and J ends lost 0 bases and 2 bases respectively, with 5 bases between them. The CDR3 extends over 13 amino acids. The germline CDR1 and CDR2 sequences are SGHDT and YYEEEE. The CDR3 nucleotides are TGTGCCAGCAGCTTGGACAGGCAAGAGACCCAGTACTTC. Its protein product is CASSLDRQETQYF.